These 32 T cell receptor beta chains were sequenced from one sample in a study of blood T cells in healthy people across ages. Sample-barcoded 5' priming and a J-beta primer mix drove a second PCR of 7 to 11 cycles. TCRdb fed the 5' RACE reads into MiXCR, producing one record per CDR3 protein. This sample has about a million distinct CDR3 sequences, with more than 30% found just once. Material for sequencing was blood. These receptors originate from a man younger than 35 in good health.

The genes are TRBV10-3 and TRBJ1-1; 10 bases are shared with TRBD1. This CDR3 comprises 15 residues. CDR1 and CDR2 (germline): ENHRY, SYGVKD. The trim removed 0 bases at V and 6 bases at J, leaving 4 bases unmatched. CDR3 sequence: CAISESSGTGAEAFF. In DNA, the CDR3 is TGTGCCATCAGTGAGTCGAGTGGGACAGGGGCTGAAGCTTTCTTT.

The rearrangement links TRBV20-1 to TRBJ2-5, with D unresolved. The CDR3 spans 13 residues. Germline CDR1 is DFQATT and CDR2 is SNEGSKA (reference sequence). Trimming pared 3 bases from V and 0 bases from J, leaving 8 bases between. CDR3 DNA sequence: TGCAGTGCTAGCACAGAGTACCAAGAGACCCAGTACTTC. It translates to CSASTEYQETQYF.

CDR3 bases: TGTGCCAGCAGTGGACGGCCCTGGGCGGAGGAGCAGTTCTTC. This codes for CASSGRPWAEEQFF. The V and J genes are TRBV6-2 or TRBV6-3 and TRBJ2-1, with D unclear. The CDR3 runs to 14 residues. Between the trimmed V and J ends, which lost 5 bases and 10 bases, there was a span of 18 bases. Germline CDR1 reads MNHEY; CDR2 reads SVGEGT.

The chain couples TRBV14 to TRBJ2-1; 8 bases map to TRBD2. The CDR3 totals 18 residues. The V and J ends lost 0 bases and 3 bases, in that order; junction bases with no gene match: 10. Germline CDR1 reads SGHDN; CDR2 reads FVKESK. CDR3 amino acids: CASSQDVLGLGDYNEQFF. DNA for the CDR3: TGTGCCAGCAGCCAAGATGTTCTGGGACTAGGGGACTACAATGAGCAGTTCTTC.

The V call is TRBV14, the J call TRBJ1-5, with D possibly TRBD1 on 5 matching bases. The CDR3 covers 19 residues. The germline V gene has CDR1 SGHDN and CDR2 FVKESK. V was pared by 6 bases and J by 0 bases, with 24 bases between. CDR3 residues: CASSFPGTGIYYSNQPQHF. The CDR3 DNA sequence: TGTGCCAGCAGTTTCCCCGGGACGGGGATCTATTATAGCAATCAGCCCCAGCATTTT.

The CDR3 loop reads CASSSLAGTVARQTGANVLTF. In DNA form, the CDR3 reads TGTGCCAGCAGTTCTCTAGCGGGGACAGTAGCTCGGCAGACTGGGGCCAACGTCCTGACTTTC. The J gene is TRBJ2-6, the V gene TRBV12-3 or TRBV12-4; TRBD2 agrees at 9 bases. This CDR3 spans 21 amino acids. The V segment lost 4 bases and the J segment 2 bases; nucleotides outside the gene matches: 18.

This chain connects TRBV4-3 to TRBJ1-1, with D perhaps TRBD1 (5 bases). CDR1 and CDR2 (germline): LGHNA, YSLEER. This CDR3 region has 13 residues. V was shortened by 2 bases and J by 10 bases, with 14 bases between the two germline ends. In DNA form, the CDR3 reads TGCGCCAGCAGCCAAACCCTTGGGGGGAGAGCTTTCTTT. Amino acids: CASSQTLGGRAFF.

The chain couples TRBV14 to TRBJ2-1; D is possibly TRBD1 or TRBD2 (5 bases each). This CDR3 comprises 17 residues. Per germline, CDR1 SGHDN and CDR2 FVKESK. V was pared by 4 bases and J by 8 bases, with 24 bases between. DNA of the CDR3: TGTGCCAGCAGCCTTCTACCGGGACCCCCGGTGCGTGATGAGCAGTTCTTC. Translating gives CASSLLPGPPVRDEQFF.

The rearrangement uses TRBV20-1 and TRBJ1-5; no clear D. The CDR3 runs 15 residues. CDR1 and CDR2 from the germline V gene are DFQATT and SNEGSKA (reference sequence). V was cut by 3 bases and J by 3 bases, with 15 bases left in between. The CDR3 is CSARAFSGPNQPQHF. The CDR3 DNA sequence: TGCAGTGCTAGGGCGTTTTCCGGGCCCAATCAGCCCCAGCATTTT.

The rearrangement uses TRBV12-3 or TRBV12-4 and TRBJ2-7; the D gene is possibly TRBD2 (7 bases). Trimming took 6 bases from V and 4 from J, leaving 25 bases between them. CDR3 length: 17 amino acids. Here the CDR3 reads CASSPNFGGRGRYEQYF. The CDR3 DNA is TGTGCCAGCAGCCCTAACTTCGGGGGGCGAGGACGATACGAGCAGTACTTC.

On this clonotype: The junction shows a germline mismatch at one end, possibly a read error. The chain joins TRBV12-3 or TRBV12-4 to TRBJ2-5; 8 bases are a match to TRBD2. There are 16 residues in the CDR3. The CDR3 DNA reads TGTGTCAGCAGTCCTCGCAGCGGGGGAGGGACAGAGACCCAGTACTTC. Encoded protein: CVSSPRSGGGTETQYF.

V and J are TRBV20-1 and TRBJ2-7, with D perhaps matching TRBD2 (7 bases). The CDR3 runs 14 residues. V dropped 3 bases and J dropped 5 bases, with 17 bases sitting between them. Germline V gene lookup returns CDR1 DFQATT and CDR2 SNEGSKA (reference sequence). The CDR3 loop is CSASKGGEVHEQYF. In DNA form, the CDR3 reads TGCAGTGCTAGCAAAGGGGGGGAGGTCCACGAGCAGTACTTC.

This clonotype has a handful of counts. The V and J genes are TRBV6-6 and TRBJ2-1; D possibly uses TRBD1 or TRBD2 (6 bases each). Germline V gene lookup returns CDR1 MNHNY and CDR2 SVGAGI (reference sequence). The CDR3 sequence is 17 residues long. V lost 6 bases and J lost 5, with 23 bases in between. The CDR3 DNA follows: TGTGCCAGCAGCCTTAACGCCGGGGGCCGGGTCCACAATGAGCAGTTCTTC. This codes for CASSLNAGGRVHNEQFF.

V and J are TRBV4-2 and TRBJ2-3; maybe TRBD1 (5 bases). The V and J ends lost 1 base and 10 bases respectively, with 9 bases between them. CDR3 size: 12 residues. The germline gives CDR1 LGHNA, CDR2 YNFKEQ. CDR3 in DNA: TGTGCCAGCAGCCAAGCGCAGGGCTCGCAGTATTTT. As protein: CASSQAQGSQYF.

The CDR3 loop is CASSTWDSGGTSTRTTQYF. CDR3 nucleotide sequence: TGTGCCAGCAGTACCTGGGATAGCGGGGGGACTAGCACAAGAACGACGCAGTATTTT. The J gene is TRBJ2-3, the V gene TRBV28, with 10 bases that match TRBD2. J was trimmed by 9 bases and V by 5 bases; bases with no gene match: 23. Germline values: CDR1 MDHEN, CDR2 SYDVKM. This CDR3 spans 19 amino acids.

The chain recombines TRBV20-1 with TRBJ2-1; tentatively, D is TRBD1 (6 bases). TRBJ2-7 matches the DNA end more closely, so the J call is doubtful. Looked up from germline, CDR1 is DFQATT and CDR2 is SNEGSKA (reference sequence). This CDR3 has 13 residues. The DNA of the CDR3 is TGCAGTGCTAGAGATTTTGGGACACCGGAGCAGTACTTC. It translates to CSARDFGTPEQYF.

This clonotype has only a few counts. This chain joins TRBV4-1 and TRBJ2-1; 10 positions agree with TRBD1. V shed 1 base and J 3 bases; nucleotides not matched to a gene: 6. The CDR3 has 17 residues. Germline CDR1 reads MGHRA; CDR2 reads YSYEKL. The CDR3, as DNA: TGCGCCAGCAGCCAAGGGGACAGGGGTCTTCGCTACAATGAGCAGTTCTTC. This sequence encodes CASSQGDRGLRYNEQFF.

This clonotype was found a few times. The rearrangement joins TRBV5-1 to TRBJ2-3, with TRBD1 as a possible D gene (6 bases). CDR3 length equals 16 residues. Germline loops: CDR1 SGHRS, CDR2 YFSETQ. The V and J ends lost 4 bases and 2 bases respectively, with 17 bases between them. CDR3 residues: CASSKDSLGTTDTQYF. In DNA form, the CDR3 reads TGCGCCAGCAGCAAGGACAGTCTTGGGACCACAGATACGCAGTATTTT.

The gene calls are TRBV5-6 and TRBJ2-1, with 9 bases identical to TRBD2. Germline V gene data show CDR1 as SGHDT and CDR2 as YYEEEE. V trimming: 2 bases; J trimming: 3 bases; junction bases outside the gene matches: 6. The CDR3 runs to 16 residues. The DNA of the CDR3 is TGTGCCAGCAGCTTTCGGCGGGGGGGTAACTACAATGAGCAGTTCTTC. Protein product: CASSFRRGGNYNEQFF. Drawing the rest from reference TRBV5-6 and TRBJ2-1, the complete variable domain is DAGVTQSPTHLIKTRGQQVTLRCSPKSGHDTVSWYQQALGQGPQFIFQYYEEEERQRGNFPDRFSGHQFPNYSSELNVNALLLGDSALYLCASSFRRGGNYNEQFFGPGTRLTVL.

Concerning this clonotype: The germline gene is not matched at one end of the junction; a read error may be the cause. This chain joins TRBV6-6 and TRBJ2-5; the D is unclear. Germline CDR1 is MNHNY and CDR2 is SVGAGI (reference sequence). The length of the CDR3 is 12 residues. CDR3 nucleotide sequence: TGTACCAGCCGCGACCCCCAAGAGACCCAGTACTTC. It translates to CTSRDPQETQYF.

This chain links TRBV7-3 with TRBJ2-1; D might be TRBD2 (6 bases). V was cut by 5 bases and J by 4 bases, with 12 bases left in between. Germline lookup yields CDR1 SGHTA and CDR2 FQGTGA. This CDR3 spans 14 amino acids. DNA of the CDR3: TGTGCCAGCAGCCTTGGACTAATATACAATGAGCAGTTCTTC. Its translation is CASSLGLIYNEQFF.

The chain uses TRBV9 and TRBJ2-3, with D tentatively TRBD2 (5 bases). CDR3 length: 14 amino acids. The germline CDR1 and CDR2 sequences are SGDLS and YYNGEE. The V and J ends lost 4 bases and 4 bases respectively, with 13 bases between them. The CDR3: CASSLFIGADTQYF. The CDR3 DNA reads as TGTGCCAGCAGCCTCTTCATCGGGGCAGATACGCAGTATTTT. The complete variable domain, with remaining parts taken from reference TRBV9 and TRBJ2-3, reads DSGVTQTPKHLITATGQRVTLRCSPRSGDLSVYWYQQSLDQGLQFLIQYYNGEERAKGNILERFSAQQFPDLHSELNLSSLELGDSALYFCASSLFIGADTQYFGPGTRLTVL.

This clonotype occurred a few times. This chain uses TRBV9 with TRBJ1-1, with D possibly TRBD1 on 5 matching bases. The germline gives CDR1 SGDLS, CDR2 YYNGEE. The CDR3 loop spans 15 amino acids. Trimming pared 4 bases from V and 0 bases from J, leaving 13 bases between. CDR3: CASSPFRGMNTEAFF. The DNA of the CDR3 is TGTGCCAGCAGCCCTTTTAGGGGTATGAACACTGAAGCTTTCTTT.

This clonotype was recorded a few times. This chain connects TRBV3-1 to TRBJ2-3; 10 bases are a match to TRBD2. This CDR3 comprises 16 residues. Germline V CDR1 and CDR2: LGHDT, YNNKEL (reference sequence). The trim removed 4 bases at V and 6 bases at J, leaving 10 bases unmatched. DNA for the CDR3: TGTGCCAGCAGCCTAAGTGAGCGGGGGGGCGGGGATACGCAGTATTTT. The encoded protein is CASSLSERGGGDTQYF.

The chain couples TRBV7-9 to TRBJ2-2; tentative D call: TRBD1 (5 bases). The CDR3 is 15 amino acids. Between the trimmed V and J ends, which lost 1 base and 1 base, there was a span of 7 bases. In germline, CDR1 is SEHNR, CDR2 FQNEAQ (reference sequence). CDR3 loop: CASSLDRMNTGELFF. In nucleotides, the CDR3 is TGTGCCAGCAGCTTAGACAGGATGAACACCGGGGAGCTGTTTTTT.

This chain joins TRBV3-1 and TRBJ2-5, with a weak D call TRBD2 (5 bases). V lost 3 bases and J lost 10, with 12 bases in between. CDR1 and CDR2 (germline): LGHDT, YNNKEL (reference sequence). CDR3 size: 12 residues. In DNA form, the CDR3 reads TGTGCCAGCAGCCAGGAATCGGACTTCCAGTACTTC. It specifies CASSQESDFQYF.

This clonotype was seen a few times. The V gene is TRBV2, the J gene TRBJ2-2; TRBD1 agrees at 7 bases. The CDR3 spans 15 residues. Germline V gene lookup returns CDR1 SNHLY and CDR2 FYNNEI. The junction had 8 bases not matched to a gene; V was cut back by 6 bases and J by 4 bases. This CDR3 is CASSQTGIGTGELFF. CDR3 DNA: TGTGCCAGCAGCCAGACAGGGATTGGCACCGGGGAGCTGTTTTTT.

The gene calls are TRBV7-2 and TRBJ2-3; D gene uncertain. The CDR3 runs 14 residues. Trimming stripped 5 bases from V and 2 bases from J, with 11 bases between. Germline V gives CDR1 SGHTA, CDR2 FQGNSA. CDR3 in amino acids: CASSPSSDTDTQYF. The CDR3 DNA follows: TGTGCCAGCAGCCCGTCATCGGACACAGATACGCAGTATTTT.

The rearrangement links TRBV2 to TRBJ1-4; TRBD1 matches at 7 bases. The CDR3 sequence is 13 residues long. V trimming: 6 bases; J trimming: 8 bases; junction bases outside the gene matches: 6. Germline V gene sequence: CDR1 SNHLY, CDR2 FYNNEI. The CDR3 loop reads CASSPDRDEKLFF. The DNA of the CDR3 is TGTGCCAGCAGCCCTGACAGGGACGAAAAACTGTTTTTT. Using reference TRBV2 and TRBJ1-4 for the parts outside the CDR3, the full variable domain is EPEVTQTPSHQVTQMGQEVILRCVPISNHLYFYWYRQILGQKVEFLVSFYNNEISEKSEIFDDQFSVERPDGSNFTLKIRSTKLEDSAMYFCASSPDRDEKLFFGSGTQLSVL.

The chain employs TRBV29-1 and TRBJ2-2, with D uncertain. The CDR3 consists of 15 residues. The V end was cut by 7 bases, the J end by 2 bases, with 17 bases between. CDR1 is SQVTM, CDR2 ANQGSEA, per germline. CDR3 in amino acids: CSALLLYLNTGELFF. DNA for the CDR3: TGCAGCGCTTTACTCCTATACCTTAACACCGGGGAGCTGTTTTTT.

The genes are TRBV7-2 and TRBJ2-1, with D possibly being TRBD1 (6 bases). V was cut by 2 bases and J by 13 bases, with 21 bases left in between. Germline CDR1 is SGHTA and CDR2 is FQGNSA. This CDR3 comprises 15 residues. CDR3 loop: CASSLRRVGAPQQFF. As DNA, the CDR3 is TGTGCCAGCAGCTTAAGAAGAGTGGGGGCCCCCCAACAGTTCTTC. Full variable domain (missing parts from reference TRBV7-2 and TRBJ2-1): GAGVSQSPSNKVTEKGKDVELRCDPISGHTALYWYRQSLGQGLEFLIYFQGNSAPDKSGLPSDRFSAERTGGSVSTLTIQRTQQEDSAVYLCASSLRRVGAPQQFFGPGTRLTVL.

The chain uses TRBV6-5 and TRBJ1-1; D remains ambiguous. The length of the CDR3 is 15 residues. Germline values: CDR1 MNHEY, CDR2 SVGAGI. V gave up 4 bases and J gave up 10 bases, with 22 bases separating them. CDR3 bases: TGTGCCAGCAGTTGGAGCGGAGAGAGCCGGCAGTCAGCTTTCTTT. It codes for CASSWSGESRQSAFF.